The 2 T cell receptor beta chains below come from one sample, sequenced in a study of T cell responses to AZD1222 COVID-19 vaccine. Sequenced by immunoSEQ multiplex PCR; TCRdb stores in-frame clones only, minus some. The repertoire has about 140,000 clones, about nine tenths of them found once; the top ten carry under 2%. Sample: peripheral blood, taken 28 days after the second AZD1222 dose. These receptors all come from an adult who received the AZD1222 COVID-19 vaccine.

Here the CDR3 DNA reads TGTGCCAGCAGTGGGGTCATGAACACTGAAGCTTTCTTT. Translated, it gives CASSGVMNTEAFF. The chain couples TRBV28 to TRBJ1-1, with D uncertain. Germline CDR1 and CDR2: MDHEN and SYDVKM. Trimming removed 5 bases at V and 0 bases at J, with 7 bases between. This CDR3 has 13 amino acids.

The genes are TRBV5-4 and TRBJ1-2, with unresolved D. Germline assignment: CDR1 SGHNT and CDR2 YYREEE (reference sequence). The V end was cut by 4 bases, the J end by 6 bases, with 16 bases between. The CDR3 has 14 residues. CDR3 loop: CASSPPGRSDGYTF. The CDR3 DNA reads TGTGCCAGCAGCCCCCCGGGCAGGTCTGATGGCTACACCTTC.